A single sample is the source of the 31 T cell receptor beta chains below, sequenced in a study of shared clonotypes between healthy human individuals. The repertoire was sequenced with immunoSEQ multiplex PCR; TCRdb's copy has only in-frame clones and lacks some. The table shows about 300,000 clones, with less than 85% occurring only once. The sequencing input was memory CD4+ T cells sorted from blood. Noted subset: CD45RA-negative fraction. These TCRs come from a man aged 25 to 40 in good health.

The V gene is TRBV7-3, the J gene TRBJ1-1, with D possibly matching TRBD1 (5 bases). There are 15 residues in the CDR3. Trimming removed 0 bases from V and 1 base from J, with 9 bases in between. CDR1 is SGHTA and CDR2 is FQGTGA in the germline V gene. The CDR3 protein is CASSLTGTRNTEAFF. CDR3 DNA sequence: TGTGCCAGCAGCTTAACCGGGACGAGGAACACTGAAGCTTTCTTT.

The chain is built from TRBV6-4 and TRBJ2-3; 10 bases fit TRBD1. Germline CDR1 MRHNA, CDR2 SNTAGT. The V gene end was trimmed by 6 bases and the J gene end by 3 bases; junction bases not matched to a gene: 6. CDR3 length: 15 residues. This CDR3 reads CASSLTGGGTDTQYF. The CDR3 bases are TGTGCCAGCAGCCTGACAGGGGGCGGAACAGATACGCAGTATTTT.

This clone was observed once. The rearrangement links TRBV7-2 to TRBJ1-1; D remains unclear. The CDR3 contains 15 residues. Looked up from germline, CDR1 is SGHTA and CDR2 is FQGNSA. V was clipped by 2 bases and J by 0 bases, with 10 bases between them. The CDR3 nucleotides read TGTGCCAGCAGCTTATCTTCGGGAGTGAACACTGAAGCTTTCTTT. It codes for CASSLSSGVNTEAFF.

The chain has TRBV5-4 and TRBJ2-1; D perhaps matches TRBD2 (6 bases). V dropped 0 bases and J dropped 5 bases, with 15 bases sitting between them. Germline CDR1 reads SGHNT; CDR2 reads YYREEE (reference sequence). The CDR3 sequence is 16 residues long. This CDR3 is CASSLARDSFHNEQFF. The CDR3 coding sequence is TGTGCCAGCAGCTTGGCGCGGGACTCATTTCACAATGAGCAGTTCTTC.

This clone was found once. The chain couples TRBV6-5 to TRBJ1-1; no clear D gene. Germline V gene sequence: CDR1 MNHEY, CDR2 SVGAGI. The CDR3 contains 12 residues. The V gene lost 6 bases and the J gene lost 2 bases, with 7 bases spanning the gap. The CDR3 coding sequence is TGTGCCAGCAGCGACGATAACACTGAAGCTTTCTTT. It specifies CASSDDNTEAFF.

Ten or more counts support this clone. The rearrangement uses TRBV7-8 and TRBJ2-1, with D perhaps matching TRBD2 (5 bases). This CDR3 comprises 13 residues. The ends were cut back, 2 bases at V and 9 bases at J, with 11 bases in the middle. CDR1 is SGHVS, CDR2 FQNEAQ, per germline. CDR3 sequence reads: CASSLREFTEQFF. In DNA form, the CDR3 reads TGTGCCAGCAGCTTAAGGGAGTTTACTGAGCAGTTCTTC. The complete variable domain, with remaining parts taken from reference TRBV7-8 and TRBJ2-1, reads GAGVSQSPRYKVAKRGQDVALRCDPISGHVSLFWYQQALGQGPEFLTYFQNEAQLDKSGLPSDRFFAERPEGSVSTLKIQRTQQEDSAVYLCASSLREFTEQFFGPGTRLTVL.

This clone was counted ten times or more. V and J are TRBV5-1 and TRBJ2-1; D remains unclear. V lost 1 base, J lost 2 bases, and 10 bases lay in between. Germline V gene data show CDR1 as SGHRS and CDR2 as YFSETQ. The CDR3 loop spans 15 amino acids. The CDR3 reads CASSLQDVTYNEQFF. The CDR3 DNA follows: TGCGCCAGCAGCTTGCAGGACGTAACCTACAATGAGCAGTTCTTC.

The rearrangement links TRBV5-4 to TRBJ1-5; possible D gene TRBD1, 5 bases. The CDR3 contains 19 residues. The V gene's germline CDR1 is SGHNT and CDR2 YYREEE (reference sequence). Trimming took off 4 bases at V and 0 bases at J, with 23 bases between the two ends. Here the CDR3 reads CASSHDIERDGDSNQPQHF. As DNA, the CDR3 is TGTGCCAGCAGCCACGATATAGAAAGGGACGGGGATAGCAATCAGCCCCAGCATTTT.

This clone was detected once. V usage is TRBV9 and J usage is TRBJ2-1, with 9 nucleotides matching TRBD2. J was trimmed by 1 base and V by 7 bases; bases with no gene match: 6. Germline CDR1 reads SGDLS; CDR2 reads YYNGEE. This CDR3 comprises 15 residues. The CDR3 sequence is CASGASGMSYNEQFF. The DNA for the CDR3 is TGTGCCAGCGGGGCTAGCGGGATGTCCTACAATGAGCAGTTCTTC. Using reference TRBV9 and TRBJ2-1 for the parts outside the CDR3, the full variable domain is DSGVTQTPKHLITATGQRVTLRCSPRSGDLSVYWYQQSLDQGLQFLIQYYNGEERAKGNILERFSAQQFPDLHSELNLSSLELGDSALYFCASGASGMSYNEQFFGPGTRLTVL.

This clone was detected ten times or more. CDR3 sequence reads: CASSLALDRGAEAFF. The CDR3 nucleotides read TGTGCCAGCAGCTTAGCCTTGGACAGGGGGGCTGAAGCTTTCTTT. V is TRBV11-2 and J is TRBJ1-1; TRBD1 matches at 10 bases. After removal of 1 base from V and 6 bases from J, the junction contained 5 bases not matched to a gene. Germline V gives CDR1 SGHAT, CDR2 FQNNGV. This CDR3 has 15 residues.

This clone has only a few counts. The J gene is TRBJ2-1, the V gene TRBV18; D gene ambiguous. This CDR3 region has 13 residues. Germline V gives CDR1 KGHSH, CDR2 LQKENI. Trimming left V 4 bases short and J 9 bases short, with 13 bases between. This chain's CDR3 is CASSLSPVGEQFF. DNA for the CDR3: TGTGCCAGCTCACTGTCCCCCGTCGGTGAGCAGTTCTTC.

The J gene is TRBJ1-4, the V gene TRBV7-3; possibly TRBD1 for D (6 bases). The V and J ends lost 4 bases and 5 bases respectively, with 14 bases between them. The germline V gene has CDR1 SGHTA and CDR2 FQGTGA. CDR3 size: 15 residues. DNA of the CDR3: TGTGCCAGCAGCTCTGATCCGGGGGCGAATGAAAAACTGTTTTTT. It is translated as CASSSDPGANEKLFF.

This chain connects TRBV28 to TRBJ2-1; D is unclear. Germline values: CDR1 MDHEN, CDR2 SYDVKM. With 5 bases removed from V and 6 bases from J, the gap between germline ends came to 2 bases. This CDR3 has 10 amino acids. CDR3 region: CASSINEQFF. In nucleotides, the CDR3 is TGTGCCAGCAGTATCAATGAGCAGTTCTTC.

This clone was seen more than once but under ten times. The rearrangement joins TRBV11-2 to TRBJ1-4, with D hard to call. Germline loops: CDR1 SGHAT, CDR2 FQNNGV. CDR3 size: 15 residues. V lost 2 bases, J lost 2 bases, and 9 bases lay in between. The CDR3 bases are TGTGCCAGCAGCTTATCAGGTCACACTAATGAAAAACTGTTTTTT. Its translation is CASSLSGHTNEKLFF.

In this sample, this clone turned up a few times. The CDR3 reads CASSHRRTFNTGELFF. CDR3 coding DNA: TGTGCCAGCAGTCACCGAAGGACATTCAACACCGGGGAGCTGTTTTTT. The chain combines TRBV28 with TRBJ2-2; D perhaps matches TRBD1 (5 bases). The CDR3 runs to 16 residues. Germline CDR1 MDHEN, CDR2 SYDVKM. The ends were cut back, 5 bases at V and 2 bases at J, with 15 bases in the middle.

The gene calls are TRBV27 and TRBJ2-5; 12 bases are shared with TRBD1. CDR3 size: 20 residues. V shed 0 bases and J 11 bases; nucleotides not matched to a gene: 22. CDR1 is MNHEY and CDR2 is SMNVEV in the germline V gene (reference sequence). The CDR3 region is CASSLSGTGGTNYLRKEQYF. The CDR3 bases are TGTGCCAGCAGTTTATCGGGGACAGGGGGCACAAATTACCTACGAAAGGAGCAGTACTTC.

The chain uses TRBV5-4 and TRBJ2-3; 7 nucleotides line up with TRBD1. This CDR3 is 16 amino acids long. The germline CDR1 and CDR2 sequences are SGHNT and YYREEE (reference sequence). The V segment lost 4 bases and the J segment 0 bases; nucleotides outside the gene matches: 8. CDR3 in DNA: TGTGCCAGCAGCCCCGACAGGGTTTCTAGCACAGATACGCAGTATTTT. Translation: CASSPDRVSSTDTQYF.

The V call is TRBV13, the J call TRBJ2-5, with a weak D call TRBD2 (9 bases). The CDR3 extends over 17 amino acids. Germline-derived CDR1 and CDR2 are PRHDT and FYEKMQ (reference sequence). V gave up 5 bases and J gave up 4 bases, with 23 bases separating them. The CDR3 nucleotides are TGTGCCAGCAGCCCACCTTTAGCGGGAGACAGGGGAGAGACCCAGTACTTC. This encodes CASSPPLAGDRGETQYF.

The count of this clone is one. The CDR3 sequence is CASSLGRLAGHNEQFF. CDR3 bases: TGTGCCAGCAGCTTAGGTCGACTAGCGGGACACAATGAGCAGTTCTTC. The rearrangement links TRBV7-8 to TRBJ2-1; TRBD2 matches 11 bases. This CDR3 region has 16 residues. The ends lost 1 base at V and 5 bases at J; junction bases unmatched: 4. Per the germline V gene, CDR1 is SGHVS and CDR2 is FQNEAQ. Drawing the rest from reference TRBV7-8 and TRBJ2-1, the complete variable domain is GAGVSQSPRYKVAKRGQDVALRCDPISGHVSLFWYQQALGQGPEFLTYFQNEAQLDKSGLPSDRFFAERPEGSVSTLKIQRTQQEDSAVYLCASSLGRLAGHNEQFFGPGTRLTVL.

In DNA form, the CDR3 reads TGTGCCAGCAGTTTACGGCAGGTGGGCTACACCTTC. This codes for CASSLRQVGYTF. This sequence joins TRBV28 and TRBJ1-2; no clear D gene. Trimming took 2 bases from V and 8 from J, leaving 9 bases between them. Germline CDR1 MDHEN, CDR2 SYDVKM. The CDR3 is 12 residues long.

The DNA of the CDR3 is TGTGCCAGCAGCCGTGACAGCGCCACAGCTGGAAACACCATATATTTT. Its protein is CASSRDSATAGNTIYF. The V and J genes are TRBV5-6 and TRBJ1-3; a weak D match, TRBD1 (5 bases). Germline V gene lookup returns CDR1 SGHDT and CDR2 YYEEEE. The V end lost 4 bases, the J end lost 2 bases, and 16 bases lay between the germline ends. The CDR3 runs 16 residues.

This chain uses TRBV11-3 with TRBJ2-3, with unresolved D. The ends were cut back, 5 bases at V and 2 bases at J, with 11 bases in the middle. Looked up from germline, CDR1 is SGHNT and CDR2 is YENEEA. This CDR3 has 14 amino acids. CDR3 nucleotides: TGTGCCAGCAGCGATGGCCAGCCCACAGATACGCAGTATTTT. Its protein is CASSDGQPTDTQYF.

The chain's CDR3 is CASRVIANTGELFF. The CDR3 region has the DNA TGCGCCAGCAGAGTTATCGCGAACACCGGGGAGCTGTTTTTT. The rearrangement links TRBV5-1 to TRBJ2-2; D call uncertain. The germline V gene encodes CDR1 SGHRS and CDR2 YFSETQ. This CDR3 has 14 amino acids. The V gene lost 5 bases and the J gene lost 0 bases, with 8 bases spanning the gap.

Only one count was recorded for this clone. This sequence joins TRBV5-1 and TRBJ2-1, with D possibly matching TRBD2 (6 bases). Trimming took off 1 base at V and 7 bases at J, with 12 bases between the two ends. The CDR3 runs 14 residues. Germline V lookup: CDR1 SGHRS, CDR2 YFSETQ. The CDR3 loop reads CASSLLTSSNEQFF. The CDR3 DNA follows: TGCGCCAGCAGCTTGCTAACTAGCTCGAATGAGCAGTTCTTC.

This clone came up once. The rearrangement uses TRBV6-5 and TRBJ1-1; no reliable D call. V lost 6 bases, J lost 4 bases, and 12 bases lay in between. Germline CDR1 MNHEY, CDR2 SVGAGI. There are 13 residues in the CDR3. The CDR3 spells CASRQALGTEAFF. CDR3 coding DNA: TGTGCCAGCAGGCAGGCCTTGGGCACTGAAGCTTTCTTT.

The chain links TRBV29-1 to TRBJ2-1; TRBD2 aligns across 11 bases. This CDR3 contains 18 residues. The trim removed 3 bases at V and 4 bases at J, leaving 14 bases unmatched. Germline values: CDR1 SQVTM, CDR2 ANQGSEA. DNA of the CDR3: TGCAGCGTTGATAGCTGGGGGCTCGGGACTAGCGGATACAATGAGCAGTTCTTC. This encodes CSVDSWGLGTSGYNEQFF.

The chain combines TRBV5-1 with TRBJ2-5; the D gene could be TRBD1 or TRBD2 (5 bases each). The CDR3 loop spans 14 amino acids. V lost 4 bases, J lost 4 bases, and 14 bases lay in between. The germline V gene encodes CDR1 SGHRS and CDR2 YFSETQ. The CDR3 coding sequence is TGCGCCAGCAGCCCGGGAACCGGGGCAGAGACCCAGTACTTC. Amino acid sequence: CASSPGTGAETQYF.

Notes on this clone: Other DNA sequences from this sample encode an identical CDR3 as well. J is TRBJ2-3 and V is TRBV7-2; D gene uncertain. The CDR3 has 13 residues. V lost 2 bases and J 1 base, leaving 4 bases between the germline ends. CDR1 and CDR2 from the germline V gene are SGHTA and FQGNSA. The CDR3 DNA follows: TGTGCCAGCAGCTTACCCGGCACAGATACGCAGTATTTT. It translates to CASSLPGTDTQYF. Combining the CDR3 with reference TRBV7-2 and TRBJ2-3 gives the whole variable domain GAGVSQSPSNKVTEKGKDVELRCDPISGHTALYWYRQSLGQGLEFLIYFQGNSAPDKSGLPSDRFSAERTGGSVSTLTIQRTQQEDSAVYLCASSLPGTDTQYFGPGTRLTVL.

On this clone itself: Other nucleotide sequences from this sample produce the same CDR3. The chain uses TRBV9 and TRBJ1-1; TRBD1 aligns across 8 bases. The CDR3 totals 15 residues. Germline V gives CDR1 SGDLS, CDR2 YYNGEE. Trimming at V came to 0 bases and at J to 4 bases, leaving 5 bases not matched to a gene. The CDR3 sequence is CASSVDGQGSTEAFF. The CDR3 region has the DNA TGTGCCAGCAGCGTAGATGGACAGGGTAGCACTGAAGCTTTCTTT.

The gene calls are TRBV5-1 and TRBJ2-3; 10 bases agree with TRBD2. Germline V gene lookup returns CDR1 SGHRS and CDR2 YFSETQ. The CDR3 length is 18 residues. The ends lost 4 bases at V and 5 bases at J; junction bases unmatched: 16. DNA for the CDR3: TGCGCCAGCAGCCTACCGAACGGCGGACTAGCGGCTGGAGATACGCAGTATTTT. It codes for CASSLPNGGLAAGDTQYF. Variable domain in full (rest from reference TRBV5-1 and TRBJ2-3): KAGVTQTPRYLIKTRGQQVTLSCSPISGHRSVSWYQQTPGQGLQFLFEYFSETQRNKGNFPGRFSGRQFSNSRSEMNVSTLELGDSALYLCASSLPNGGLAAGDTQYFGPGTRLTVL.

The chain employs TRBV9 and TRBJ2-1, with D possibly matching TRBD2 (7 bases). CDR1 is SGDLS, CDR2 YYNGEE, per germline. This CDR3 spans 13 amino acids. V was pared by 0 bases and J by 10 bases, with 11 bases between. CDR3 nucleotide sequence: TGTGCCAGCAGCGTAGGGCCGGGGGGCGAGCAGTTCTTC. This gives the protein CASSVGPGGEQFF.